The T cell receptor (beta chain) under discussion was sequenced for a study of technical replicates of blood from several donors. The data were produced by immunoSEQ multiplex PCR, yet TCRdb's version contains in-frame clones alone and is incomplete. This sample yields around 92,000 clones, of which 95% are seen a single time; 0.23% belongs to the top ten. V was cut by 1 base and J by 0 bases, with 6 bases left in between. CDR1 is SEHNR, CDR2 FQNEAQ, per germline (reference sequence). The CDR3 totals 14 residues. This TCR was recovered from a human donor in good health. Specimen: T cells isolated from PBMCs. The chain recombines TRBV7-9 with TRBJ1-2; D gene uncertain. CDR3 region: CASSLESANYGYTF. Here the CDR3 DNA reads TGTGCCAGCAGCTTAGAGTCGGCTAACTATGGCTACACCTTC. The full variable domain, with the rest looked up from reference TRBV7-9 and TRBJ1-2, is DTGVSQNPRHKITKRGQNVTFRCDPISEHNRLYWYRQTLGQGPEFLTYFQNEAQLEKSRLLSDRFSAERPKGSFSTLEIQRTEQGDSAMYLCASSLESANYGYTFGSGTRLTVV.